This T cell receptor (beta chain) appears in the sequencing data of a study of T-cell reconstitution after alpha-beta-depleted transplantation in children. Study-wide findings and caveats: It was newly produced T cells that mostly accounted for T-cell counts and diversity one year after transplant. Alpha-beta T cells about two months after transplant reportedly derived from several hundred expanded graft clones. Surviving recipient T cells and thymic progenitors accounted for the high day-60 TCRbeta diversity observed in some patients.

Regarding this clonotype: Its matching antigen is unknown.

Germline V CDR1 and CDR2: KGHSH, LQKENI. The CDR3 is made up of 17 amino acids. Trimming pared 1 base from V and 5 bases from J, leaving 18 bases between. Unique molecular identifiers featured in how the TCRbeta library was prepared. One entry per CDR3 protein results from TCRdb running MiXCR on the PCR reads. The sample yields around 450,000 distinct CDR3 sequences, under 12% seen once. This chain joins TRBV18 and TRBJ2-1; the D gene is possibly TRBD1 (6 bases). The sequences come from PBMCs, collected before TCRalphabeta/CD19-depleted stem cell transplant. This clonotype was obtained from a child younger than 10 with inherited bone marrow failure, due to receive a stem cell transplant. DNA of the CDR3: TGTGCCAGCTCACCACTGAAGGGGGAGCTTCGCCACAATGAGCAGTTCTTC. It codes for CASSPLKGELRHNEQFF.